The clone carrying this T cell receptor beta chain turned up a few times. Its matching antigen is unknown. This CDR3 is built from 14 residues. J lost 5 bases, V lost 3 bases, and 2 bases had no gene match. CDR1 SGHNT and CDR2 YYREEE come from the germline V gene (reference sequence). These data belong to a study of spatial heterogeneity in lung cancer. Study conclusions and caveats: Blood contained ubiquitous expanded tumor TCRs more at resection than at follow-up.

TCRdb re-derived calls from the 5' RACE reads in MiXCR, one entry per CDR3 protein. Among about 22,000 distinct CDR3 sequences listed, around 5% were seen once. The sample's time point: sample taken at primary tumor resection. Unsorted tumor, nontumor lung tissue or cryopreserved PBMC supplied the whole RNA. 72 TRACERx patients with early, untreated non-small cell lung cancer donated samples. The chain links TRBV5-4 to TRBJ2-7; 13 bases are shared with TRBD2. The TCR was taken from a male donor with early-stage non-small cell lung cancer. Sequenced material: PBMCs, taken at surgery. The CDR3 coding sequence is TGTGCCAGCAGCTCGGGACTAGCGGGAAACGAGCAGTACTTC. This translates into CASSSGLAGNEQYF. Complete variable domain (other parts from reference TRBV5-4 and TRBJ2-7): ETGVTQSPTHLIKTRGQQVTLRCSSQSGHNTVSWYQQALGQGPQFIFQYYREEENGRGNFPPRFSGLQFPNYSSELNVNALELDDSALYLCASSSGLAGNEQYFGPGTRLTVT.